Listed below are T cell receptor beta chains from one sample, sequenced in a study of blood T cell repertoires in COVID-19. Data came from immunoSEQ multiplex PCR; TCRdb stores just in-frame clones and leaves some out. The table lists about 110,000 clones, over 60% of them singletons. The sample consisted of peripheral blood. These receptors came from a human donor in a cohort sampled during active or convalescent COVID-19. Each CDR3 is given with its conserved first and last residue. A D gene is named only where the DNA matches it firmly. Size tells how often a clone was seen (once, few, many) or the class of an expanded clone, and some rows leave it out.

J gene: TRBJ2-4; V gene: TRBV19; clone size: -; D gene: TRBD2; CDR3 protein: CASSWASGGVAKNIQYF; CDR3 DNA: TGTGCCAGTAGTTGGGCTAGCGGGGGGGTAGCCAAAAACATTCAGTACTTC
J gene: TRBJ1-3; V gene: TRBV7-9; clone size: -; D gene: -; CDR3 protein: CASSLAPYRDGNTIYF; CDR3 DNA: TGTGCCAGCAGCTTAGCTCCCTACAGGGATGGAAACACCATATATTTT
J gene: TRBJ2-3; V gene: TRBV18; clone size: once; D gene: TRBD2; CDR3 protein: CASSREAGILTDTQYF; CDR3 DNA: TGTGCCAGCTCCCGGGAGGCAGGTATACTCACAGATACGCAGTATTTT
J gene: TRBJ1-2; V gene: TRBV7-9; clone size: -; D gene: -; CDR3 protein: CASSLVGNGVGGYTF; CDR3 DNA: TGTGCCAGCAGCTTAGTCGGTAACGGGGTCGGAGGCTACACCTTC
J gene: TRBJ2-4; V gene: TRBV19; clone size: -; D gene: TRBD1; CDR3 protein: CAAGQGLFQYF; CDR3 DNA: TGTGCTGCGGGACAGGGCCTGTTTCAGTACTTC
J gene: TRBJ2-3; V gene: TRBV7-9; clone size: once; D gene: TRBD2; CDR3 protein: CASSLRFGRDTDTQYF; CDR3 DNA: TGTGCCAGCAGCTTACGTTTCGGGAGGGATACAGATACGCAGTATTTT
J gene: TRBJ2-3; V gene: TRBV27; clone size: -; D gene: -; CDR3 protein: CASSPEEGLTNTQYF; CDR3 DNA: TGTGCCAGCAGTCCCGAGGAGGGCCTCACTAATACGCAGTATTTT
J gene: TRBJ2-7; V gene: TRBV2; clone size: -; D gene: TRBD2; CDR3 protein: CASSAMAGVPGEQYF; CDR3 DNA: TGTGCCAGCAGTGCGATGGCGGGAGTTCCAGGCGAGCAGTACTTC
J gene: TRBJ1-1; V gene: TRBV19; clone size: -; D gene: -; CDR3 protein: CASSKGVEDTEAFF; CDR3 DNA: TGTGCCAGTAGTAAGGGGGTAGAGGACACTGAAGCTTTCTTT
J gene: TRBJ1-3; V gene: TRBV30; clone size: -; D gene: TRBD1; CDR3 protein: CAWRPQDRAAGNTIYF; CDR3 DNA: TGTGCCTGGAGGCCCCAGGACAGGGCTGCTGGAAACACCATATATTTT
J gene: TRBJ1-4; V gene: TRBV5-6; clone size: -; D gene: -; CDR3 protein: CASSLLSSPLFF; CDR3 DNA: TGTGCCAGCAGCTTGCTTTCTTCCCCCCTGTTTTTT
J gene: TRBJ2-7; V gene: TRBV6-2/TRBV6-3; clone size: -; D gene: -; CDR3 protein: CASRYRDTTTYEQYF; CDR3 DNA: TGTGCCAGCAGGTACCGGGACACAACCACCTACGAGCAGTACTTC
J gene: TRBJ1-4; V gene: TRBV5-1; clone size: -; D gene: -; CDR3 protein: CASSFGATNEKLFF; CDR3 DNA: TGCGCCAGCAGCTTCGGTGCAACTAATGAAAAACTGTTTTTT
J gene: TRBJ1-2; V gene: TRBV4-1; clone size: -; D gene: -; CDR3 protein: CASSQESVNYGYTF; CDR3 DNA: TGCGCCAGCAGCCAAGAGTCGGTAAACTATGGCTACACCTTC
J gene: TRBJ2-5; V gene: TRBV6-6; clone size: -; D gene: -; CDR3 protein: CASSYGGLEETQYF; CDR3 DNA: TGTGCCAGCAGTTACGGGGGCTTAGAGGAGACCCAGTACTTC
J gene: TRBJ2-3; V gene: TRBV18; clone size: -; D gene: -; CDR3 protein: CASSGSPPWDTQYF; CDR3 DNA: TGTGCCAGCTCAGGGAGCCCTCCTTGGGATACGCAGTATTTT
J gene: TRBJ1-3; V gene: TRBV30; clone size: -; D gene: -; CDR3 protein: CAWSVKTGGGNTIYF; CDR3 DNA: TGTGCCTGGAGTGTAAAAACGGGGGGAGGAAACACCATATATTTT
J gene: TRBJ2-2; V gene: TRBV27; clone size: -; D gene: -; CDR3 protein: CASSYRAGELFF; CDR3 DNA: TGTGCCAGCAGTTACAGGGCCGGGGAGCTGTTTTTT
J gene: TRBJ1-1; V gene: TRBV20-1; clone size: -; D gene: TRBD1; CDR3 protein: CSASLVPRTGGLSSEAFF; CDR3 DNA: TGCAGTGCTAGTCTAGTACCTCGGACAGGGGGCCTGTCATCGGAAGCTTTCTTT
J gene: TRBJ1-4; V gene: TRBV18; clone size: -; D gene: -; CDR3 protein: CASFKDRSDEKLFF; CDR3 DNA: TGTGCCAGCTTTAAAGACAGATCCGATGAAAAACTGTTTTTT
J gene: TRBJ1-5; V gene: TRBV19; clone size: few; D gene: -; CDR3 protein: CASSIGTSHQPQHF; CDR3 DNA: TGTGCCAGTAGTATTGGGACAAGTCATCAGCCCCAGCATTTT
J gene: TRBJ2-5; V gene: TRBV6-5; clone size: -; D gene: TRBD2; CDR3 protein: CASSYSRVGGRVSQYF; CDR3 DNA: TGTGCCAGCAGTTACTCGAGGGTGGGGGGGAGAGTGTCCCAGTACTTC
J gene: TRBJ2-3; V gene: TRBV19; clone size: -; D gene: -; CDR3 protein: CATRGRGVPNTQYF; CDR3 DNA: TGTGCCACCCGCGGCAGGGGAGTCCCAAATACGCAGTATTTT
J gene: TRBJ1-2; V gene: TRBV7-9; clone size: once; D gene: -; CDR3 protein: CASSLDLGSPYGYTF; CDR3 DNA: TGTGCCAGCAGCTTAGATTTGGGCAGTCCCTATGGCTACACCTTC
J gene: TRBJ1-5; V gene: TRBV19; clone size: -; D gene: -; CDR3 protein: CASSIMADSNQPQHF; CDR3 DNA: TGTGCCAGTAGTATTATGGCAGATAGCAATCAGCCCCAGCATTTT
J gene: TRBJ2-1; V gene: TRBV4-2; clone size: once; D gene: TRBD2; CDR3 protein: CASSQNRTSFDEQFF; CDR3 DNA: TGTGCCAGCAGCCAAAATAGGACTAGCTTTGATGAGCAGTTCTTC
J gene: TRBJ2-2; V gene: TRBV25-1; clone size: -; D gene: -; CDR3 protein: CATYTGELFF; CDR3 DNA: TGTGCCACCTACACCGGGGAGCTGTTTTTT
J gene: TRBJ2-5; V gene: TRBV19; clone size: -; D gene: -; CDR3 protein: CAVSPPAGSRETQYF; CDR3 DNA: TGTGCCGTATCCCCCCCGGCGGGTTCGCGGGAGACCCAGTACTTC
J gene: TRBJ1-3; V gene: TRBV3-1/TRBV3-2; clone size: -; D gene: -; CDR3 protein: CASSQGPGNTIYF; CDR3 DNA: TGTGCCAGCAGCCAAGGGCCTGGAAACACCATATATTTT
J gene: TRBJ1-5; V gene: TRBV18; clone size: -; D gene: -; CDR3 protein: CASSPLTVSGQGQPQHF; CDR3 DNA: TGTGCCAGCTCACCACTTACTGTATCAGGGCAAGGCCAGCCCCAGCATTTT
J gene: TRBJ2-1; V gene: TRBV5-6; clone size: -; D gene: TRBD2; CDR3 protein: CASSSHPGLAPGGQFF; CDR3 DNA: TGTGCCAGCAGTTCCCACCCGGGACTAGCGCCAGGTGGGCAGTTCTTC
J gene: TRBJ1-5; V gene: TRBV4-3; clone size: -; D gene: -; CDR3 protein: CASSQTYRGNQPQHF; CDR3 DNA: TGCGCCAGCAGCCAGACGTACAGGGGCAATCAGCCCCAGCATTTT
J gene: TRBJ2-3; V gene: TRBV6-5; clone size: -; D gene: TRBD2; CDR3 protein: CASRTRGVPDTQYF; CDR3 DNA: TGTGCCAGCAGAACTCGGGGGGTTCCAGATACGCAGTATTTT
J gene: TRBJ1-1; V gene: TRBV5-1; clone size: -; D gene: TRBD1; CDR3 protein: CASSSGTGVNTEAFF; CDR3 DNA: TGCGCCAGCAGCTCCGGGACAGGGGTTAACACTGAAGCTTTCTTT
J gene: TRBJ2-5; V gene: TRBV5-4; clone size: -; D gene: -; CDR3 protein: CASSLEHIETQYF; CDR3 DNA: TGTGCCAGCAGCTTGGAACACATAGAGACCCAGTACTTC